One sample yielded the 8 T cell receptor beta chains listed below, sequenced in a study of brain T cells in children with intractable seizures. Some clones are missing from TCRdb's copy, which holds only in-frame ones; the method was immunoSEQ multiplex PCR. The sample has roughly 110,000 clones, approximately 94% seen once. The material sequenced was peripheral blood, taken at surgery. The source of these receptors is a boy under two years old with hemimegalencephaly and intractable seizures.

The CDR3 sequence: CASSLSTTGRDIQYF. The CDR3 nucleotides are TGTGCCAGCAGTTTATCGACTACAGGGAGGGACATTCAGTACTTC. The chain has TRBV27 and TRBJ2-4; tentative D call: TRBD2 (7 bases). This CDR3 comprises 15 residues. The germline V gene has CDR1 MNHEY and CDR2 SMNVEV (reference sequence). Trimming left V 0 bases short and J 8 bases short, with 14 bases between.

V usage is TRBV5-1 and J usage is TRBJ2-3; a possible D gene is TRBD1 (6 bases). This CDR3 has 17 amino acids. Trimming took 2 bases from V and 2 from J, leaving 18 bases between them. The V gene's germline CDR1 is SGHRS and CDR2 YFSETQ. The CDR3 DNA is TGCGCCAGCAGCTTATCCTTGGGGGCGGGCTTCACAGATACGCAGTATTTT. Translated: CASSLSLGAGFTDTQYF.

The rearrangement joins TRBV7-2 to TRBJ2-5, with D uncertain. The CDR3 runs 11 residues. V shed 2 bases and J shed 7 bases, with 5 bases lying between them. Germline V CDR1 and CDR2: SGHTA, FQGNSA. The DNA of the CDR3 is TGTGCCAGCAGCTTACCGGGGACCCAGTACTTC. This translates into CASSLPGTQYF.

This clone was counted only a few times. In nucleotides, the CDR3 is TGCGCCAGCAGTCAATCGGAGGGGGGCATGAACACTGAAGCTTTCTTT. The encoded protein is CASSQSEGGMNTEAFF. V gene TRBV23-1 combines with J gene TRBJ1-1; D may be TRBD1 (6 bases). TRBV23-1 counts as an open reading frame of uncertain function. The CDR3 length is 16 residues. Deletions cut 0 bases from V and 0 bases from J, with 11 bases between.

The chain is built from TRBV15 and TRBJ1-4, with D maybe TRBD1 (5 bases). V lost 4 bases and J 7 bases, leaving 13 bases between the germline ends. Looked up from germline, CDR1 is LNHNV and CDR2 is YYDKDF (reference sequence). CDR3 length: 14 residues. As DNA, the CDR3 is TGTGCCACCAGCACAGGCAGGGATTCTGAAAAACTGTTTTTT. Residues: CATSTGRDSEKLFF. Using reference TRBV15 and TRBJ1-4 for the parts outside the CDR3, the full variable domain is DAMVIQNPRYQVTQFGKPVTLSCSQTLNHNVMYWYQQKSSQAPKLLFHYYDKDFNNEADTPDNFQSRRPNTSFCFLDIRSPGLGDTAMYLCATSTGRDSEKLFFGSGTQLSVL.

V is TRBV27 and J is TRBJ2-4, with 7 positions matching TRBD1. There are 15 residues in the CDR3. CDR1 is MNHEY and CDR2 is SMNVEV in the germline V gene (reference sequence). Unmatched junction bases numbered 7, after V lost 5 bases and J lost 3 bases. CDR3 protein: CASSRQGAGKNIQYF. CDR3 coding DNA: TGTGCCAGCAGTAGACAGGGAGCAGGCAAAAACATTCAGTACTTC.

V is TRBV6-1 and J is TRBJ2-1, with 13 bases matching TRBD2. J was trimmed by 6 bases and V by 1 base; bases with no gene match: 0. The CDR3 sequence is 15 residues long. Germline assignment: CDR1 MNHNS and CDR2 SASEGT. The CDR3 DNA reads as TGTGCCAGCAGTGAAGGGACTAGCGGGAGCAATGAGCAGTTCTTC. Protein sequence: CASSEGTSGSNEQFF.

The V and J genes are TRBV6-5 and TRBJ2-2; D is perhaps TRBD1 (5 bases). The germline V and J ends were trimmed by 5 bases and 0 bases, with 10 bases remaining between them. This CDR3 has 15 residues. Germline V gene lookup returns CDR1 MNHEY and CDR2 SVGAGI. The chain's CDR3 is CASSLWGANTGELFF. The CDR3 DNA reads TGTGCCAGCAGTCTATGGGGCGCGAACACCGGGGAGCTGTTTTTT.